Sequencing of this TCR beta chain was carried out in a study of cytomegalovirus exposure and HLA in healthy donors. Regarding the study as a whole: The study carried out a later analysis of TCR beta sequences. It associated some 17,000 of them with specific HLA alleles at a false discovery rate of 0.05. About 87% or about 30% of the time was how often most TCR beta V segments were productive, according to an earlier analysis.

Turning to this clone: Its antigen is not known.

The CDR3 is 15 residues long. V lost 2 bases and J lost 6; bases outside the gene matches: 5. The germline V gene has CDR1 MNHEY and CDR2 SVGAGI. PCR primers comprised 60 Vbeta and 13 Jbeta primers. Repertoires were generated with immunoSEQ multiplex PCR, while TCRdb's copy carries only in-frame clones and drops some. The repertoire has 99,000 or so clones, 9.5% to 13% of them found once; the top ten carry less than 6%. The sequenced sample was PBMCs. The chain joins TRBV6-5 to TRBJ2-2; 8 positions match TRBD1. This TCR derives from a man in his forties in good health and CMV-seropositive. Written as DNA, the CDR3 is TGTGCCAGCAGTTACGGGACAGGTCTCCCCGGGGAGCTGTTTTTT. Encoded protein: CASSYGTGLPGELFF.